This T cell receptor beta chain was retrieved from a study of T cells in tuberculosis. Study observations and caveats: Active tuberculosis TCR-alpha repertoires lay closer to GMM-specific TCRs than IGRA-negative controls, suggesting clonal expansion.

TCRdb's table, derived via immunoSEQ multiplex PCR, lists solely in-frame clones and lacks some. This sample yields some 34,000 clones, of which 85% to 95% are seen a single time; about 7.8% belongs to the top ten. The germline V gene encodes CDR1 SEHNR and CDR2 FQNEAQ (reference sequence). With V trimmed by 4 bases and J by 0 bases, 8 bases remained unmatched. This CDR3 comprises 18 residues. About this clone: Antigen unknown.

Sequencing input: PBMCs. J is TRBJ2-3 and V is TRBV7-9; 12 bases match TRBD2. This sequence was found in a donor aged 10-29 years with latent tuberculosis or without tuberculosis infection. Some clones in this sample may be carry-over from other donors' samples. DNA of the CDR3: TGTGCCAGCAGCTCACTAGCGGGGGGCCATATCAGCACAGATACGCAGTATTTT. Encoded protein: CASSSLAGGHISTDTQYF.